The 27 T cell receptor beta chains reported below all come from one sample, sequenced in a study of CD8+ T cells in alopecia areata. Sequencing used cDNA as its template, made by extracting RNA and reverse transcribing it. TCRdb's copy holds only in-frame clones and misses some; the assay was immunoSEQ multiplex PCR. Found here are about 150,000 clones, around 50% of them singletons; the top ten hold around 6.6%. This specimen consisted of CD4+ T cells sorted from blood, obtained at week 0. The receptors here all came from a human donor with alopecia areata.

The chain joins TRBV5-1 to TRBJ1-1, with D hard to call. CDR3 length: 13 residues. Germline V gene sequence: CDR1 SGHRS, CDR2 YFSETQ. V gave up 0 bases and J gave up 10 bases, with 13 bases separating them. The CDR3: CASSLVGMSLAFF. The CDR3 DNA is TGCGCCAGCAGCTTGGTGGGGATGTCTCTAGCTTTCTTT.

The rearrangement uses TRBV30 and TRBJ1-2; 7 nucleotides agree with TRBD1. CDR1 is GTSNPN and CDR2 is SVGIG in the germline V gene (reference sequence). The CDR3 length is 14 residues. V lost 3 bases and J lost 7; bases outside the gene matches: 11. The CDR3 DNA reads TGTGCCTGGAGGAAATTCCGGGACAGTGGTGGCTACACCTTC. Its translation is CAWRKFRDSGGYTF.

V is TRBV7-9 and J is TRBJ1-2; D is perhaps TRBD1 (6 bases). The CDR3 sequence is 18 residues long. From germline, CDR1 is SEHNR and CDR2 FQNEAQ (reference sequence). Trimming took 3 bases from V and 0 from J, leaving 20 bases between them. The CDR3 DNA reads TGTGCCAGCAGCTTGCCTAACCTCGGGACACTTTCTAACTATGGCTACACCTTC. Its protein is CASSLPNLGTLSNYGYTF. Together with reference TRBV7-9 and TRBJ1-2, the CDR3 gives the full variable domain: DTGVSQNPRHKITKRGQNVTFRCDPISEHNRLYWYRQTLGQGPEFLTYFQNEAQLEKSRLLSDRFSAERPKGSFSTLEIQRTEQGDSAMYLCASSLPNLGTLSNYGYTFGSGTRLTVV.

This chain uses TRBV30 with TRBJ2-3; TRBD2 matches at 11 bases. With V trimmed by 8 bases and J by 5 bases, 9 bases remained unmatched. This CDR3 is built from 14 residues. The V gene's germline CDR1 is GTSNPN and CDR2 SVGIG (reference sequence). The CDR3 sequence is CARTGLAGGDTQYF. The CDR3 nucleotides read TGTGCCCGGACGGGGCTAGCGGGGGGAGATACGCAGTATTTT.

This chain uses TRBV15 with TRBJ1-1; tentatively, D is TRBD1 (5 bases). The CDR3 extends over 15 amino acids. Germline lookup yields CDR1 LNHNV and CDR2 YYDKDF (reference sequence). Trimming took off 0 bases at V and 3 bases at J, with 11 bases between the two ends. The CDR3 sequence is CATSRDRAGYTEAFF. CDR3 DNA: TGTGCCACCAGCAGAGATCGGGCAGGGTACACTGAAGCTTTCTTT.

This clone turned up a few times. The gene calls are TRBV4-2 and TRBJ1-4; 7 bases are a match to TRBD1. Unmatched junction bases numbered 7, after V lost 4 bases and J lost 5 bases. Germline V lookup: CDR1 LGHNA, CDR2 YNFKEQ. The CDR3 has 15 residues. The chain's CDR3 is CASSLGGTDNEKLFF. The CDR3 nucleotides are TGTGCCAGCAGCCTAGGGGGGACAGACAATGAAAAACTGTTTTTT.

V gene TRBV5-6 combines with J gene TRBJ1-2, with D maybe TRBD1 (5 bases). Germline values: CDR1 SGHDT, CDR2 YYEEEE. V lost 1 base and J 2 bases, leaving 12 bases between the germline ends. The CDR3 has 15 residues. The CDR3 spells CASSLSGTTNYGYTF. The CDR3 nucleotides read TGTGCCAGCAGCTTGTCGGGGACTACAAACTATGGCTACACCTTC. Using reference TRBV5-6 and TRBJ1-2 for the parts outside the CDR3, the full variable domain is DAGVTQSPTHLIKTRGQQVTLRCSPKSGHDTVSWYQQALGQGPQFIFQYYEEEERQRGNFPDRFSGHQFPNYSSELNVNALLLGDSALYLCASSLSGTTNYGYTFGSGTRLTVV.

The chain has TRBV5-1 and TRBJ2-1, with unresolved D. Between the trimmed V and J ends, which lost 4 bases and 0 bases, there was a span of 11 bases. CDR3 length: 15 amino acids. CDR1 and CDR2 (germline): SGHRS, YFSETQ. DNA of the CDR3: TGCGCCAGCAGCCTAGGGCCCAGCTCCTACAATGAGCAGTTCTTC. Translation: CASSLGPSSYNEQFF.

The sample holds one count of this clone. J is TRBJ2-7 and V is TRBV5-1, with TRBD1 matching 7 bases. The V gene end was trimmed by 4 bases and the J gene end by 0 bases; junction bases not matched to a gene: 7. Germline lookup yields CDR1 SGHRS and CDR2 YFSETQ. The CDR3 consists of 15 residues. CDR3 sequence reads: CASSDGTALSYEQYF. The DNA for the CDR3 is TGCGCCAGCAGCGACGGGACAGCGCTCTCCTACGAGCAGTACTTC.

This sequence joins TRBV30 and TRBJ2-3, with 8 bases identical to TRBD2. J gave up 2 bases and V 1 base, and 11 bases lay outside the gene matches. Germline V gene data show CDR1 as GTSNPN and CDR2 as SVGIG (reference sequence). This CDR3 has 17 residues. The CDR3: CAWSGPEAGGPTDTQYF. The CDR3 coding sequence is TGTGCCTGGAGTGGACCGGAGGCGGGGGGCCCCACAGATACGCAGTATTTT.

The genes are TRBV2 and TRBJ1-2; 9 bases line up with TRBD1. The V segment lost 3 bases and the J segment 4 bases; nucleotides outside the gene matches: 6. The CDR3 covers 15 residues. Germline values: CDR1 SNHLY, CDR2 FYNNEI. The CDR3 DNA reads as TGTGCCAGCAGTGACTCCCCGACAGGGGGCTATGGCTACACCTTC. It specifies CASSDSPTGGYGYTF.

This rearrangement joins TRBV29-1 to TRBJ1-6; D unresolved. The germline V and J ends were trimmed by 4 bases and 7 bases, with 11 bases remaining between them. CDR1 and CDR2 from the germline V gene are SQVTM and ANQGSEA. The CDR3 runs 13 residues. The CDR3, as DNA: TGCAGCGTTGGAGAAGGAAGGAATTCACCCCTCCACTTT. It is translated as CSVGEGRNSPLHF. Complete variable domain (other parts from reference TRBV29-1 and TRBJ1-6): SAVISQKPSRDICQRGTSLTIQCQVDSQVTMMFWYRQQPGQSLTLIATANQGSEATYESGFVIDKFPISRPNLTFSTLTVSNMSPEDSSIYLCSVGEGRNSPLHFGNGTRLTVT.

This clone was seen a few times. The rearrangement uses TRBV11-2 and TRBJ2-5; D possibly matches TRBD1 or TRBD2 (6 bases each). The germline V and J ends were trimmed by 2 bases and 2 bases, with 21 bases remaining between them. Germline assignment: CDR1 SGHAT and CDR2 FQNNGV. This CDR3 has 18 amino acids. The CDR3 DNA is TGTGCCAGCAGCTTATTTCTGGGGGGCCGAGACTTACAAGAGACCCAGTACTTC. Translation: CASSLFLGGRDLQETQYF.

J is TRBJ2-3 and V is TRBV7-9; a weak D match, TRBD2 (5 bases). V was cut by 7 bases and J by 6 bases, with 8 bases left in between. This CDR3 region has 11 residues. CDR1 and CDR2 from the germline V gene are SEHNR and FQNEAQ (reference sequence). CDR3 in amino acids: CASTRVDTQYF. The DNA of the CDR3 is TGTGCCAGCACGAGGGTGGATACGCAGTATTTT.

The V and J genes are TRBV4-1 and TRBJ1-2, with 10 positions matching TRBD1. The trim removed 6 bases at V and 5 bases at J, leaving 9 bases unmatched. The CDR3 consists of 15 residues. CDR1 and CDR2 from the germline V gene are MGHRA and YSYEKL. CDR3 in amino acids: CASRAGTGAPYGYTF. CDR3 sequence (DNA): TGCGCCAGCAGAGCCGGGACAGGGGCGCCGTATGGCTACACCTTC.

The chain uses TRBV20-1 and TRBJ1-2; possible D gene TRBD1, 5 bases. V gave up 5 bases and J gave up 7 bases, with 11 bases separating them. CDR1 DFQATT and CDR2 SNEGSKA come from the germline V gene (reference sequence). The CDR3 covers 11 residues. CDR3 amino acids: CSAPTEGGYTF. The CDR3 bases are TGCAGTGCTCCGACAGAGGGTGGCTACACCTTC.

The rearrangement links TRBV7-9 to TRBJ1-2; D may be TRBD1 (6 bases). Germline values: CDR1 SEHNR, CDR2 FQNEAQ (reference sequence). The CDR3 has 15 amino acids. Trimming shortened V by 0 bases and J by 6 bases, and 14 bases separated the two germline ends. DNA of the CDR3: TGTGCCAGCAGCTTAGCGGCCCCAGGGGTTGATGGCTACACCTTC. Translating gives CASSLAAPGVDGYTF.

This chain joins TRBV21-1 and TRBJ2-5. TRBV21-1 constitutes a pseudogene. The CDR3 has 14 amino acids. The CDR3 DNA sequence: TGTGCCAGCAGTCCGGGGCAACCACAAGAGACCCAGTACTTC. This sequence encodes CASSPGQPQETQYF.

This sequence joins TRBV6-5 and TRBJ1-3; TRBD1 is a possible D gene (5 bases). This CDR3 region has 15 residues. Germline CDR1 is MNHEY and CDR2 is SVGAGI. V was pared by 6 bases and J by 2 bases, with 14 bases between. The CDR3 coding sequence is TGTGCCAGCAGGGCAGGGATTCTAGCTGGAAACACCATATATTTT. Amino acid sequence: CASRAGILAGNTIYF.

The rearrangement joins TRBV9 to TRBJ1-2; D unclear. Germline V gene data show CDR1 as SGDLS and CDR2 as YYNGEE. V lost 0 bases, J lost 5 bases, and 8 bases lay in between. The CDR3 sequence is 13 residues long. The CDR3 sequence is CASSVGGFYGYTF. The CDR3 nucleotides are TGTGCCAGCAGCGTAGGTGGATTTTATGGCTACACCTTC.

The chain recombines TRBV11-2 with TRBJ2-7; 7 nucleotides line up with TRBD2. V was pared by 4 bases and J by 4 bases, with 7 bases of the junction left unmatched. The CDR3 sequence is 14 residues long. The germline V gene encodes CDR1 SGHAT and CDR2 FQNNGV. The CDR3 reads CASSSFRTRYEQYF. The CDR3, as DNA: TGTGCCAGCAGCTCTTTCCGGACTAGATACGAGCAGTACTTC.

In its sample, this clone was seen a few times. This sample also contains other DNA sequences that code for the same CDR3. DNA of the CDR3: TGCAGCGTTGATAGGCAGAACACTGAAGCTTTCTTT. As protein: CSVDRQNTEAFF. The V and J genes are TRBV29-1 and TRBJ1-1; D is unresolved. Germline lookup yields CDR1 SQVTM and CDR2 ANQGSEA. Trimming stripped 3 bases from V and 1 base from J, with 6 bases between. The CDR3 spans 12 residues.

This clone was seen a few times. CDR3 nucleotides: TGTGCCAGCAGCCAAGAGAGGACGGCTTCCGGGCAGACCCAGTACTTC. Translating it yields CASSQERTASGQTQYF. The chain recombines TRBV4-2 with TRBJ2-5; D is ambiguous. Germline CDR1 is LGHNA and CDR2 is YNFKEQ. The CDR3 is 16 amino acids. V was cut by 0 bases and J by 6 bases, with 17 bases left in between.

This clone turned up a few times. V gene TRBV4-1 combines with J gene TRBJ1-1; 11 bases map to TRBD1. The CDR3 sequence is 16 residues long. J was trimmed by 4 bases and V by 7 bases; bases with no gene match: 11. CDR1 is MGHRA and CDR2 is YSYEKL in the germline V gene. CDR3 sequence (DNA): TGCGCCAGCAACGCCAACCCCGGGACAGGGGGCACTGAAGCTTTCTTT. Its translation is CASNANPGTGGTEAFF.

This clone appeared a few times. The chain carries TRBV11-2 and TRBJ1-2, with TRBD1 matching over 7 bases. The germline CDR1 and CDR2 sequences are SGHAT and FQNNGV. V trimming: 4 bases; J trimming: 1 base; junction bases outside the gene matches: 6. This CDR3 has 15 residues. For the CDR3, the DNA is TGTGCCAGCAGCTCTATCCGGGACAGTAACTATGGCTACACCTTC. Translated: CASSSIRDSNYGYTF. The full variable domain, with the rest looked up from reference TRBV11-2 and TRBJ1-2, is EAGVAQSPRYKIIEKRQSVAFWCNPISGHATLYWYQQILGQGPKLLIQFQNNGVVDDSQLPKDRFSAERLKGVDSTLKIQPAKLEDSAVYLCASSSIRDSNYGYTFGSGTRLTVV.

The CDR3: CAWSGGAGGSYNEQFF. CDR3 nucleotides: TGTGCCTGGAGCGGAGGCGCAGGCGGATCCTACAATGAGCAGTTCTTC. This sequence joins TRBV30 and TRBJ2-1, with D possibly matching TRBD2 (5 bases). CDR1 GTSNPN and CDR2 SVGIG come from the germline V gene (reference sequence). Trimming pared 3 bases from V and 1 base from J, leaving 16 bases between. The length of the CDR3 is 16 residues.

The chain recombines TRBV27 with TRBJ1-5; a weak D match, TRBD1 (5 bases). This CDR3 is 14 amino acids long. Looked up from germline, CDR1 is MNHEY and CDR2 is SMNVEV (reference sequence). V was shortened by 0 bases and J by 6 bases, with 9 bases between the two germline ends. CDR3 in amino acids: CASSLSGAGQPQHF. As DNA, the CDR3 is TGTGCCAGCAGTTTATCAGGGGCGGGTCAGCCCCAGCATTTT.